Listed below are T cell receptor beta chains from one sample, sequenced in a study of graft-versus-host responses after intestinal transplantation. Their antigens remain unidentified. Clones were sequenced by immunoSEQ multiplex PCR, and TCRdb holds only the in-frame ones, with some missing. The data show 25,000 to 30,000 clones, roughly 82% seen once. The sequenced sample was unstimulated CD4+ T cells sorted from spleen or lymph node cells, obtained before intestinal transplant. The receptors shown here come from a human donor who received an intestinal transplant. CDR3s include the opening cysteine and the closing phenylalanine or tryptophan. The D gene is left open where the match is weak. Clone size is shown for a subset of rows, as once, few, many or a class of expanded clone.

j_call,v_call,d_call,clone_size,cdr3_aa,cdr3_nt
TRBJ1-1,TRBV9,.,.,CASSSGRGKRAFF,TGTGCCAGCAGCTCAGGGCGGGGAAAGAGGGCTTTCTTT
TRBJ2-7,TRBV7-3,TRBD2,.,CASSLAGGYEQYF,TGTGCCAGCAGTCTAGCGGGAGGCTACGAGCAGTACTTC
TRBJ2-1,TRBV7-9,.,.,CASQHRSYNEQFF,TGTGCCAGCCAGCACCGCTCCTACAATGAGCAGTTCTTC
TRBJ2-3,TRBV5-3,TRBD2,.,CARSLRGAGGSTDTQYF,TGTGCCAGAAGCTTGAGAGGGGCGGGAGGGAGCACAGATACGCAGTATTTT
TRBJ1-2,TRBV28,.,.,CASSLKTAYGYTF,TGTGCCAGCAGTTTAAAGACAGCCTATGGCTACACCTTC
TRBJ1-4,TRBV28,TRBD1,.,CASSLEGTGPNEKLFF,TGTGCCAGCAGTTTGGAAGGGACAGGTCCTAATGAAAAACTGTTTTTT
TRBJ2-1,TRBV5-1,.,once,CASSLDVYNEQFF,TGCGCCAGCAGCTTGGACGTATACAATGAGCAGTTCTTC
TRBJ2-1,TRBV4-2,TRBD2,.,CASSQLAGDANNEQFF,TGTGCCAGCAGCCAGCTAGCGGGAGACGCGAACAATGAGCAGTTCTTC
TRBJ1-6,TRBV28,.,.,CASSLNRLYNSPLHF,TGTGCCAGCAGTTTAAACAGACTCTATAATTCACCCCTCCACTTT
TRBJ2-3,TRBV27,TRBD2,.,CASGFRTSGAEGTDTQYF,TGTGCCAGCGGATTCCGGACTAGCGGGGCTGAGGGCACAGATACGCAGTATTTT
TRBJ2-5,TRBV29-1,.,.,CSVAIHRERGKQETQYF,TGCAGCGTTGCAATACACAGGGAGCGGGGTAAACAAGAGACCCAGTACTTC
TRBJ2-7,TRBV20-1,.,.,CSARSGNEQYF,TGCAGTGCTAGATCCGGGAACGAGCAGTACTTC
TRBJ1-2,TRBV5-4,TRBD1,.,CASSTPSRGQGYGYTF,TGTGCCAGCAGCACCCCCTCCCGGGGACAGGGATACGGCTACACCTTC
TRBJ1-5,TRBV5-1,.,.,CASSLGLENQPQHF,TGCGCCAGCAGCTTGGGACTCGAAAATCAGCCCCAGCATTTT
TRBJ1-3,TRBV19,.,few,CASTGQSRPNTIYF,TGTGCCAGTACCGGACAGTCCAGGCCGAACACCATATATTTT
TRBJ2-7,TRBV6-1,TRBD1,.,CATGTVSYEQYF,TGTGCCACCGGGACAGTCTCCTACGAGCAGTACTTC
TRBJ2-2,TRBV7-2,TRBD1,few,CASSYRQGASSGELFF,TGTGCCAGCAGCTACCGACAGGGGGCGTCTTCCGGGGAGCTGTTTTTT
TRBJ1-2,TRBV29-1,TRBD1,.,CSIVIQGGNYGYTF,TGCAGCATTGTAATTCAGGGGGGGAACTATGGCTACACCTTC
TRBJ2-7,TRBV18,.,.,CASSPTGTPFYEQYF,TGTGCCAGCTCACCAACAGGGACCCCCTTCTACGAGCAGTACTTC
TRBJ1-2,TRBV19,TRBD1,.,CASSTPDRWNGYTF,TGTGCCAGTAGTACGCCGGACAGGTGGAATGGCTACACCTTC
TRBJ1-2,TRBV5-4,TRBD1,.,CASSRRDSQAGRGYTF,TGTGCCAGCAGCAGGCGGGACAGCCAGGCAGGTCGTGGCTACACCTTC
TRBJ2-3,TRBV7-3,.,.,CASSPPGAGDTQYF,TGTGCCAGCAGCCCCCCCGGAGCGGGAGATACGCAGTATTTT
TRBJ2-3,TRBV29-1,.,.,CSVRQSEDTQYF,TGCAGCGTGAGGCAGTCAGAAGATACGCAGTATTTT
TRBJ2-2,TRBV5-1,TRBD1,.,CASSADRGRVTGELFF,TGCGCCAGCAGCGCCGACAGGGGGCGCGTCACCGGGGAGCTGTTTTTT
TRBJ2-3,TRBV29-1,.,.,CSAQGPSSGFSDTQYF,TGCAGCGCCCAGGGGCCTAGCAGCGGTTTCTCAGATACGCAGTATTTT
TRBJ2-7,TRBV4-1,.,.,CASSQDRVGGVAYEQYF,TGCGCCAGCAGCCAAGATAGGGTAGGGGGAGTCGCCTACGAGCAGTACTTC
TRBJ2-7,TRBV29-1,TRBD2,.,CSVGTSGTYEQYF,TGCAGCGTGGGGACTAGCGGCACCTACGAGCAGTACTTC
TRBJ2-2,TRBV7-3,.,.,CASSLKRRGTGTGELFF,TGTGCCAGCAGCTTAAAGAGGAGGGGGACGGGGACCGGGGAGCTGTTTTTT
TRBJ2-6,TRBV14,.,.,CASSQRDGSSGANVLTF,TGTGCCAGCAGCCAGCGGGACGGGAGCTCTGGGGCCAACGTCCTGACTTTC
TRBJ2-3,TRBV5-1,TRBD1,.,CASSLGGTGGTDTQYF,TGCGCCAGCAGCTTGGGCGGGACAGGGGGCACAGATACGCAGTATTTT
TRBJ2-1,TRBV2,TRBD2,few,CASIKRGGYNEQFF,TGTGCCAGCATCAAGCGGGGGGGGTACAATGAGCAGTTCTTC
TRBJ1-1,TRBV10-1,.,few,CASSGHLNTEAFF,TGCGCCAGCAGTGGACATCTGAACACTGAAGCTTTCTTT
TRBJ2-3,TRBV6-1,.,.,CASSDSSSTDTQYF,TGTGCCAGCAGCGACAGTTCTAGCACAGATACGCAGTATTTT
TRBJ2-1,TRBV5-4,TRBD2,.,CASSFASGSYNEQFF,TGTGCCAGCAGCTTCGCTAGCGGCTCCTACAATGAGCAGTTCTTC
TRBJ2-7,TRBV14,TRBD1,.,CASSPLLGQGIYEQYF,TGTGCCAGCAGCCCTCTCCTTGGACAGGGAATTTACGAGCAGTACTTC
TRBJ2-1,TRBV9,TRBD1,.,CASSQTGDNEQFF,TGTGCCAGCAGTCAGACAGGGGACAATGAGCAGTTCTTC
TRBJ2-7,TRBV7-2,.,.,CASSLGGKPYEQYF,TGTGCCAGCAGCTTAGGAGGGAAGCCCTACGAGCAGTACTTC
TRBJ2-3,TRBV6-6,.,.,CASSYSRSQNTQYF,TGTGCCAGCAGTTACTCGAGGTCTCAAAATACGCAGTATTTT
TRBJ1-2,TRBV28,.,.,CASSFGQGGYTF,TGTGCCAGCAGTTTTGGCCAGGGGGGCTACACCTTC
TRBJ2-3,TRBV9,.,.,CASSARSTRSTDTQYF,TGTGCCAGCAGCGCCCGAAGCACTAGGAGCACAGATACGCAGTATTTT
TRBJ2-1,TRBV5-1,.,.,CASSFQGTNEQFF,TGCGCCAGCAGCTTTCAGGGGACCAATGAGCAGTTCTTC
TRBJ2-2,TRBV27,.,.,CASSPGTVNTGELFF,TGTGCCAGCAGTCCCGGGACGGTAAACACCGGGGAGCTGTTTTTT
TRBJ1-5,TRBV6-1,TRBD1,.,CASRDRTGHQPQHF,TGTGCCAGCAGGGACAGGACGGGACATCAGCCCCAGCATTTT
TRBJ2-3,TRBV5-1,.,.,CASCQGDTDTQYF,TGCGCCAGCTGTCAAGGGGACACAGATACGCAGTATTTT
TRBJ2-3,TRBV11-2,TRBD1,.,CASSYNGGQGAGGTQYF,TGTGCCAGCAGCTATAACGGGGGACAGGGGGCTGGTGGTACGCAGTATTTT
TRBJ2-1,TRBV10-2,TRBD1,few,CASSPQGAGNEQFF,TGCGCCAGCAGTCCACAGGGGGCAGGCAATGAGCAGTTCTTC
TRBJ2-1,TRBV6-4,TRBD2,few,CASSLGLAGPNEQFF,TGTGCCAGCAGCCTCGGACTAGCGGGCCCCAATGAGCAGTTCTTC
TRBJ1-1,TRBV2,.,once,CASSLGPGGRTEAFF,TGTGCCAGCAGTCTAGGACCGGGCGGGCGCACTGAAGCTTTCTTT
TRBJ2-7,TRBV30,TRBD2,few,CAWSVLAGGPGEQYF,TGTGCCTGGAGTGTACTAGCGGGAGGGCCAGGCGAGCAGTACTTC
TRBJ2-7,TRBV10-3,TRBD2,.,CAISGTSGSEQYF,TGTGCCATCAGTGGGACTAGCGGGAGCGAGCAGTACTTC
TRBJ2-7,TRBV5-4,TRBD1,.,CASSLGQGSHSYEQYF,TGTGCCAGCAGCTTGGGACAGGGATCTCACTCCTACGAGCAGTACTTC
TRBJ2-7,TRBV5-1,TRBD1,.,CASSLRRTGGDEQYF,TGCGCCAGCAGCTTGAGACGGACAGGGGGCGACGAGCAGTACTTC
TRBJ2-7,TRBV29-1,.,.,CSVATSYEQYF,TGCAGCGTCGCAACCTCCTACGAGCAGTACTTC
TRBJ1-6,TRBV5-4,TRBD1,.,CASRDGQGSSYNSPLHF,TGTGCCAGCAGGGACGGACAGGGGAGCTCCTATAATTCACCCCTCCACTTT